These 23 T cell receptor beta chains came from one sample sequenced in a study of T cell repertoires in cytomegalovirus infection. In TCRdb, the reads were re-called with MiXCR into one record per CDR3 protein. This sample yields more than 85,000 distinct CDR3 sequences, of which under 25% are seen a single time; about two fifths belongs to the top ten. Source material: CD8+ T cells from PBMCs. The receptors stem from a human donor in good health (CMV status not recorded). Some clones in this sample may be carry-over from other donors' samples.

In its sample, this clonotype was seen a few times. The genes are TRBV4-3 and TRBJ2-3, with D unclear. V shed 0 bases and J shed 0 bases, with 13 bases lying between them. This CDR3 comprises 17 residues. Germline V gene sequence: CDR1 LGHNA, CDR2 YSLEER. CDR3 in amino acids: CASSQDPAPRSTDTQYF. In DNA, the CDR3 is TGCGCCAGCAGCCAAGATCCGGCTCCCCGTAGCACAGATACGCAGTATTTT.

A few counts support this clonotype. This chain uses TRBV3-1 with TRBJ2-2; the D gene is possibly TRBD1 (5 bases). Germline V lookup: CDR1 LGHDT, CDR2 YNNKEL (reference sequence). V was trimmed by 1 base and J by 4 bases, leaving 7 bases between them. This CDR3 spans 14 amino acids. The CDR3 sequence: CASSQGQTTGELFF. Here the CDR3 DNA reads TGTGCCAGCAGCCAAGGACAGACCACCGGGGAGCTGTTTTTT.

The rearrangement uses TRBV29-1 and TRBJ2-1, with D possibly being TRBD2 (5 bases). Per germline, CDR1 SQVTM and CDR2 ANQGSEA. V was clipped by 8 bases and J by 1 base, with 15 bases between them. The CDR3 length is 14 residues. The CDR3 reads CSSEAQVSYNEQFF. The CDR3 nucleotides are TGCAGCTCGGAGGCGCAGGTTTCCTACAATGAGCAGTTCTTC.

The chain uses TRBV12-5 and TRBJ2-1; the match to TRBD2 covers 7 bases. V lost 9 bases, J lost 6 bases, and 5 bases stayed unmatched. The CDR3 extends over 12 amino acids. Per the germline V gene, CDR1 is LGHNT and CDR2 is FRNRAP. CDR3: CASLGLGNEQFF. For the CDR3, the DNA is TGTGCTAGCCTTGGACTAGGCAATGAGCAGTTCTTC. Full variable domain (outside the CDR3, taken from reference TRBV12-5 and TRBJ2-1): DARVTQTPRHKVTEMGQEVTMRCQPILGHNTVFWYRQTMMQGLELLAYFRNRAPLDDSGMPKDRFSAEMPDATLATLKIQPSEPRDSAVYFCASLGLGNEQFFGPGTRLTVL.

This chain connects TRBV5-1 to TRBJ2-7; the D is unclear. CDR1 and CDR2 (germline): SGHRS, YFSETQ. Trimming removed 0 bases at V and 2 bases at J, with 6 bases between. The CDR3 contains 13 residues. As DNA, the CDR3 is TGCGCCAGCAGCTTGGCCGATACCTACGAGCAGTACTTC. Amino acid sequence: CASSLADTYEQYF.

Many counts were recorded for this clonotype. V and J are TRBV11-3 and TRBJ2-7, with D perhaps assigned TRBD1 or TRBD2 (5 bases each). From germline, CDR1 is SGHNT and CDR2 YENEEA. The CDR3 sequence is 17 residues long. The V end was cut by 0 bases, the J end by 6 bases, with 21 bases between. CDR3 in DNA: TGTGCCAGCAGCTTAGATCTCTTCGTGGGGGAGACCACCGAGCAGTACTTC. Translation: CASSLDLFVGETTEQYF.

This clonotype was picked up many times. The V gene is TRBV27, the J gene TRBJ1-2, with TRBD1 matching over 11 bases. J lost 1 base, V lost 5 bases, and 3 bases had no gene match. Germline V lookup: CDR1 MNHEY, CDR2 SMNVEV (reference sequence). The CDR3 consists of 15 residues. The CDR3 DNA sequence: TGTGCCAGCAGTCCTGGGACAGGGGGTAACTATGGCTACACCTTC. Its protein product is CASSPGTGGNYGYTF.

This clonotype has at least ten counts. The chain uses TRBV7-8 and TRBJ2-1; 7 bases map to TRBD2. Losses at the gene ends were 4 bases for V and 4 bases for J; bases not matched to a gene: 7. Germline V gene lookup returns CDR1 SGHVS and CDR2 FQNEAQ. This CDR3 region has 15 residues. CDR3 amino acids: CASSYRDYAYNEQFF. Written as DNA, the CDR3 is TGTGCCAGCAGCTACCGGGACTACGCATACAATGAGCAGTTCTTC.

This clonotype was recorded many times. The chain couples TRBV6-2 or TRBV6-3 to TRBJ2-7; 7 positions agree with TRBD1. The CDR3 consists of 12 residues. With 7 bases clipped from V and 5 bases from J, the junction kept 5 bases outside the gene matches. The germline V gene encodes CDR1 MNHEY and CDR2 SVGEGT. The CDR3 spells CASTPTGDEQYF. CDR3 DNA: TGTGCCAGCACTCCCACAGGGGACGAGCAGTACTTC.

The chain is built from TRBV28 and TRBJ2-2; D not certain. V shed 6 bases and J shed 3 bases, with 2 bases lying between them. Germline V gene lookup returns CDR1 MDHEN and CDR2 SYDVKM. CDR3 length equals 11 residues. In DNA, the CDR3 is TGTGCCAGCAGACACACCGGGGAGCTGTTTTTT. This translates into CASRHTGELFF.

This clonotype showed up just a few times. V usage is TRBV12-3 or TRBV12-4 and J usage is TRBJ2-7; 11 positions agree with TRBD1. The CDR3 runs to 14 residues. V was clipped by 2 bases and J by 6 bases; unmatched bases: 3. The CDR3 DNA is TGTGCCAGCAGTTTAATCGGACAGGGGGCCGAGCAGTACTTC. It specifies CASSLIGQGAEQYF.

This clonotype was detected many times. The V and J genes are TRBV7-8 and TRBJ2-7, with D hard to call. This CDR3 spans 13 amino acids. V lost 5 bases to trimming and J lost 5 bases, with 13 bases between them. Per the germline V gene, CDR1 is SGHVS and CDR2 is FQNEAQ. DNA for the CDR3: TGTGCCAGCAGCACCGGACCCACCAACGAGCAGTACTTC. As protein: CASSTGPTNEQYF.

The chain employs TRBV6-4 and TRBJ2-5; 7 positions match TRBD1. CDR1 is MRHNA and CDR2 is SNTAGT in the germline V gene. This CDR3 spans 15 amino acids. The trim removed 6 bases at V and 5 bases at J, leaving 12 bases unmatched. The chain's CDR3 is CASSPGQTSWETQYF. The CDR3 DNA sequence: TGTGCCAGCAGCCCGGGACAGACGTCCTGGGAGACCCAGTACTTC.

This clonotype was counted many times. The chain carries TRBV4-2 and TRBJ2-2; D may be TRBD2 (5 bases). The CDR3 runs 15 residues. With 2 bases removed from V and 2 bases from J, the gap between germline ends came to 9 bases. Germline V CDR1 and CDR2: LGHNA, YNFKEQ. CDR3 amino acids: CASSQSEGNTGELFF. As DNA, the CDR3 is TGTGCCAGCAGCCAATCAGAGGGAAACACCGGGGAGCTGTTTTTT.

The chain carries TRBV20-1 and TRBJ2-3; D gene ambiguous. Germline assignment: CDR1 DFQATT and CDR2 SNEGSKA (reference sequence). This CDR3 comprises 14 residues. V lost 3 bases and J 2 bases, leaving 12 bases between the germline ends. The chain's CDR3 is CSASSRINTDTQYF. CDR3 nucleotides: TGCAGTGCTAGCAGCCGTATTAACACAGATACGCAGTATTTT.

The V gene is TRBV18, the J gene TRBJ1-2; no firm D call. V lost 6 bases and J 8 bases, leaving 16 bases between the germline ends. CDR1 and CDR2 (germline): KGHSH, LQKENI. CDR3 length equals 13 residues. The CDR3 here is CASSLQPSWGYTF. For the CDR3, the DNA is TGTGCCAGCTCCCTCCAACCTTCTTGGGGCTACACCTTC.

The V and J genes are TRBV7-4 and TRBJ2-1; 8 bases map to TRBD2. Germline-derived CDR1 and CDR2 are SGHVT and SQSDAQ. This CDR3 contains 15 residues. Unmatched junction bases numbered 11, after V lost 7 bases and J lost 6 bases. The CDR3 reads CASTPGKREFNEQFF. CDR3 bases: TGTGCCAGCACGCCCGGGAAGCGGGAGTTCAATGAGCAGTTCTTC. Full variable domain (rest looked up from reference TRBV7-4 and TRBJ2-1): GAGVSQSPRYKVAKRGRDVALRCDSISGHVTLYWYRQTLGQGSEVLTYSQSDAQRDKSGRPSGRFSAERPERSVSTLKIQRTEQGDSAVYLCASTPGKREFNEQFFGPGTRLTVL.

This clonotype turned up a few times. This sequence joins TRBV29-1 and TRBJ1-2, with D perhaps TRBD1 (6 bases). Germline CDR1 and CDR2: SQVTM and ANQGSEA. V was cut by 4 bases and J by 1 base, with 13 bases left in between. The length of the CDR3 is 14 residues. CDR3 loop: CSVVLQGNNYGYTF. The DNA for the CDR3 is TGCAGCGTTGTCTTGCAGGGGAATAACTATGGCTACACCTTC.

This clonotype was counted only a few times. The chain couples TRBV12-3 or TRBV12-4 to TRBJ2-1; D uncertain. The CDR3 is 16 residues long. V lost 6 bases and J 3 bases, leaving 18 bases between the germline ends. This chain's CDR3 is CASSTIEADHYNEQFF. The CDR3 bases are TGTGCCAGCAGCACCATAGAGGCGGACCACTACAATGAGCAGTTCTTC.

The rearrangement joins TRBV28 to TRBJ1-1; D call uncertain. Germline V gives CDR1 MDHEN, CDR2 SYDVKM. The V end was cut by 0 bases, the J end by 1 base, with 3 bases between. The CDR3 has 13 amino acids. This CDR3 reads CASSLWKNTEAFF. CDR3 coding DNA: TGTGCCAGCAGTTTATGGAAGAACACTGAAGCTTTCTTT.

This clonotype was detected many times. The rearrangement uses TRBV7-2 and TRBJ2-7, with 9 bases identical to TRBD1. CDR3 length equals 15 residues. Per the germline V gene, CDR1 is SGHTA and CDR2 is FQGNSA. Trimming at V came to 4 bases and at J to 5 bases, leaving 9 bases not matched to a gene. CDR3 sequence (DNA): TGTGCCAGCAGCTACCCCGGGACAGGGCAAAACGAGCAGTACTTC. Protein sequence: CASSYPGTGQNEQYF.

The chain is built from TRBV9 and TRBJ2-2; 10 bases agree with TRBD2. The germline V gene has CDR1 SGDLS and CDR2 YYNGEE. This CDR3 region has 18 residues. V gave up 1 base and J gave up 3 bases; unmatched junction bases: 9. Written as DNA, the CDR3 is TGTGCCAGCAGCGTAAGGCCTAGCGGGAGTTTTGACACCGGGGAGCTGTTTTTT. This gives the protein CASSVRPSGSFDTGELFF.

This clonotype occurred a few times. The chain recombines TRBV25-1 with TRBJ2-3; 7 positions agree with TRBD2. The CDR3 has 14 residues. The trim removed 1 base at V and 5 bases at J, leaving 3 bases unmatched. Germline V lookup: CDR1 MGHDK, CDR2 SYGVNS. DNA for the CDR3: TGTGCCAGCAGTGAATTCGGGGGGAGAGATACGCAGTATTTT. This codes for CASSEFGGRDTQYF.